This TCR beta chain was captured in a study of cytomegalovirus exposure and HLA in healthy donors. Trimming stripped 3 bases from V and 2 bases from J, with 10 bases between. This CDR3 is 14 amino acids long. CDR1 is SGDLS, CDR2 YYNGEE, per germline. The study, taken as a whole, reports: Earlier results showed most TCR beta V segments being productive about 87% or about 30% of the time.

PCR used 60 Vbeta primers and 13 Jbeta primers. Sequenced by immunoSEQ multiplex PCR; TCRdb stores in-frame clones only, minus some. The sample consists of roughly 180,000 clones, more than 80% of them appearing once. As to this clone: Its antigen is unidentified.

This TCR came from a male donor in good health and CMV-seronegative. The V and J genes are TRBV9 and TRBJ2-3, with D perhaps matching TRBD2 (5 bases). Sequenced: PBMCs. The CDR3 DNA reads as TGTGCCAGCAGCGAGGACTGGGCCACAGATACGCAGTATTTT. It encodes CASSEDWATDTQYF.